The 15 T cell receptor beta chains in this list originate from one sample, sequenced in a study of T cell responses to AZD1222 COVID-19 vaccine. Clones were sequenced by immunoSEQ multiplex PCR, and TCRdb holds only the in-frame ones, with some missing. The sample contains 95,000 to 110,000 clones, 91% of which appear only once. Sequenced here: peripheral blood, sampled on day 0 of AZD1222 vaccination. All receptors derive from an adult in good health.

The chain has TRBV2 and TRBJ2-4; D is undetermined. Germline lookup yields CDR1 SNHLY and CDR2 FYNNEI. Trimming pared 3 bases from V and 6 bases from J, leaving 9 bases between. The CDR3 runs to 13 residues. The CDR3 coding sequence is TGTGCCAGCAGTGATGATTTAGCAAACATTCAGTACTTC. Protein sequence: CASSDDLANIQYF.

The chain is built from TRBV11-2 and TRBJ2-7; 7 nucleotides align to TRBD2. Germline V gene data show CDR1 as SGHAT and CDR2 as FQNNGV. CDR3 size: 15 residues. With V trimmed by 0 bases and J by 7 bases, 9 bases remained unmatched. The CDR3 loop reads CASSLEGGTGGEQYF. Written as DNA, the CDR3 is TGTGCCAGCAGCTTAGAGGGGGGGACCGGCGGGGAGCAGTACTTC.

This chain joins TRBV5-4 and TRBJ2-7, with 10 bases aligning to TRBD2. Germline loops: CDR1 SGHNT, CDR2 YYREEE (reference sequence). The CDR3 covers 15 residues. The V segment lost 2 bases and the J segment 4 bases; nucleotides outside the gene matches: 6. The CDR3 here is CASSLAGGPFYEQYF. DNA for the CDR3: TGTGCCAGCAGCTTAGCGGGAGGGCCGTTTTACGAGCAGTACTTC.

The rearrangement uses TRBV18 and TRBJ2-2, with D perhaps matching TRBD1 (6 bases). The ends were cut back, 3 bases at V and 7 bases at J, with 15 bases in the middle. The germline V gene encodes CDR1 KGHSH and CDR2 LQKENI. CDR3 size: 15 residues. The CDR3 reads CASSPTGTLIGELFF. In nucleotides, the CDR3 is TGTGCCAGCTCACCGACCGGGACATTGATCGGGGAGCTGTTTTTT.

This rearrangement joins TRBV5-1 to TRBJ2-2; the match to TRBD1 covers 9 bases. V trimming: 4 bases; J trimming: 1 base; junction bases outside the gene matches: 2. Germline V CDR1 and CDR2: SGHRS, YFSETQ. The CDR3 loop spans 15 amino acids. CDR3 sequence: CASSQDRGNTGELFF. The DNA of the CDR3 is TGCGCCAGCAGCCAGGACAGGGGGAACACCGGGGAGCTGTTTTTT.

V gene TRBV5-5 combines with J gene TRBJ2-7, with D hard to call. Per the germline V gene, CDR1 is SGHKS and CDR2 is YYEKEE (reference sequence). There are 12 residues in the CDR3. The V gene lost 0 bases and the J gene lost 3 bases, with 4 bases spanning the gap. CDR3 bases: TGTGCCAGCAGCTTGGACCTCTACGAGCAGTACTTC. Its translation: CASSLDLYEQYF.

V gene TRBV19 combines with J gene TRBJ2-1; 12 positions match TRBD1. With V trimmed by 5 bases and J by 7 bases, 6 bases remained unmatched. CDR3 length: 15 residues. The germline gives CDR1 LNHDA, CDR2 SQIVND (reference sequence). The CDR3 DNA sequence: TGTGCCAGTAGTCCTAGGGGACAGGGGGCGAATGAGCAGTTCTTC. Translating gives CASSPRGQGANEQFF.

The chain employs TRBV7-6 and TRBJ1-5, with D perhaps TRBD1 (5 bases). The germline gives CDR1 SGHVS, CDR2 FNYEAQ. V was shortened by 2 bases and J by 5 bases, with 13 bases between the two germline ends. The CDR3 covers 15 residues. The CDR3 coding sequence is TGTGCCAGCAGCTTATCAAACGGGGGAGATCAGCCCCAGCATTTT. Protein sequence: CASSLSNGGDQPQHF.

A single count supports this clone. The chain recombines TRBV28 with TRBJ1-6; D is possibly TRBD1 (5 bases). The CDR3 loop spans 15 amino acids. Trimming removed 3 bases from V and 6 bases from J, with 12 bases in between. Germline assignment: CDR1 MDHEN and CDR2 SYDVKM. The CDR3 bases are TGTGCCAGCAGTTTCGCGGGGGAGAGTAATTCACCCCTCCACTTT. It translates to CASSFAGESNSPLHF.

This clone is a singleton in its sample. The J gene is TRBJ1-2, the V gene TRBV7-9; no clear D. Trimming cost V 4 bases and J 4 bases, with 16 bases left between them. There are 15 residues in the CDR3. In germline, CDR1 is SEHNR, CDR2 FQNEAQ (reference sequence). The CDR3 loop reads CASSSDTPGFYGYTF. In DNA, the CDR3 is TGTGCCAGCAGCTCGGATACCCCGGGGTTCTATGGCTACACCTTC.

V usage is TRBV6-1 and J usage is TRBJ1-3; 7 bases match TRBD1. CDR1 and CDR2 from the germline V gene are MNHNS and SASEGT. Germline trimming cut 0 bases from V and 3 bases from J; bases unmatched to any gene: 5. The CDR3 has 16 amino acids. The CDR3 coding sequence is TGTGCCAGCAGTGAAGCGATCGGGACAGATGGAAACACCATATATTTT. Translated: CASSEAIGTDGNTIYF.

For the CDR3, the DNA is TGTGCCAGCAGTTCCAGGGGGACCTATGGCTACACCTTC. This translates into CASSSRGTYGYTF. The V and J genes are TRBV6-2 or TRBV6-3 and TRBJ1-2, with TRBD1 identical over 7 bases. Trimming removed 4 bases from V and 4 bases from J; junction bases left unmatched: 3. The CDR3 loop spans 13 amino acids. Germline CDR1 and CDR2: MNHEY and SVGEGT.

Only one count was recorded for this clone. The rearrangement links TRBV3-1 (or the pseudogene TRBV3-2) to TRBJ1-5, with no clear D. Germline-derived CDR1 and CDR2 are LGHDT and YNNKEL (reference sequence). This CDR3 has 15 residues. With 0 bases removed from V and 4 bases from J, the gap between germline ends came to 10 bases. The CDR3 DNA reads TGTGCCAGCAGCCAAGATCGTAACGGAAATCAGCCCCAGCATTTT. This translates into CASSQDRNGNQPQHF.

For the CDR3, the DNA is TGTGCCAGCAGTTACGGTACCGCCAGCTCTGGAAACACCATATATTTT. Residues: CASSYGTASSGNTIYF. The rearrangement links TRBV6-5 to TRBJ1-3; D ambiguous. The CDR3 length is 16 residues. Germline lookup yields CDR1 MNHEY and CDR2 SVGAGI. Trimming cost V 2 bases and J 0 bases, with 11 bases left between them.

The chain couples TRBV11-2 to TRBJ1-2; 7 bases are shared with TRBD1. The V gene end was trimmed by 7 bases and the J gene end by 7 bases; junction bases not matched to a gene: 3. Germline CDR1 is SGHAT and CDR2 is FQNNGV. CDR3 length: 11 residues. The CDR3 DNA is TGTGCCAGCACCGGGACAGCTGGCTACACCTTC. This encodes CASTGTAGYTF.